These T cell receptor beta chains were read from a single sample in a study of blood T cell repertoires in COVID-19. Assay: immunoSEQ multiplex PCR; the TCRdb copy retains only in-frame clones and omits some. The data show a few hundred thousand clones, around 88% seen once. Sample: peripheral blood. These receptor sequences come from a woman aged 45-60 years with acute or convalescent COVID-19. CDR3s include the opening cysteine and the closing phenylalanine or tryptophan. The D gene is left open where the match is weak. Part of the rows lack a size; the others show once, few, many or a class for expanded clones.

>TRBV5-4|NA|TRBJ1-2|NA
TGTGCCAGCAGCTTGGGATCTCTAAACTATGGCTACACCTTC
CASSLGSLNYGYTF
>TRBV10-3|NA|TRBJ1-6|NA
TGTGCCATCAGTGATATTGAGAGGCGTTCACCCCTCCACTTT
CAISDIERRSPLHF
>TRBV27|TRBD2|TRBJ2-7|once
TGTGCCAGCAGTTTCGGGAGGGGGGGGAGCTCCTACGAGCAGTACTTC
CASSFGRGGSSYEQYF
>TRBV6-5|NA|TRBJ2-5|NA
TGTGCCAGCAGCCTCACCAGACAAGAGACCCAGTACTTC
CASSLTRQETQYF
>TRBV12-5|NA|TRBJ2-3|NA
TGTGCTAGTGGTTTGGTATCTGCAGGCAGCACAGATACGCAGTATTTT
CASGLVSAGSTDTQYF
>TRBV7-3|TRBD2|TRBJ2-3|NA
TGTGCCAGCAGCTTAGCGGGAGATCGGGATACGCAGTATTTT
CASSLAGDRDTQYF
>TRBV6-6|NA|TRBJ1-1|few
TGTGCCATGACGGACAGCATGAACACTGAAGCTTTCTTT
CAMTDSMNTEAFF
>TRBV5-4|TRBD1|TRBJ2-1|NA
TGTGCCAGCAGCTTGGACAGGGGTCAGTACAATGAGCAGTTCTTC
CASSLDRGQYNEQFF
>TRBV25-1|TRBD2|TRBJ2-3|NA
TGTGCCAGCAGTGAATTAGGGACTAGCGGGACCGGGGATACGCAGTATTTT
CASSELGTSGTGDTQYF
>TRBV5-5|NA|TRBJ1-2|NA
TGTGCCAGCAGCTTCAGAGAGCCCGGGGATGGCTACACCTTC
CASSFREPGDGYTF
>TRBV7-9|TRBD1|TRBJ2-7|NA
TGTGCCAGCAGCTTAGCGGATCCGGGACAGGGGTACGAGCAGTACTTC
CASSLADPGQGYEQYF
>TRBV11-2|NA|TRBJ2-6|NA
TGTGCCAGCAGCTTCCCATTCTCTGGGGCCAACGTCCTGACTTTC
CASSFPFSGANVLTF
>TRBV5-1|NA|TRBJ1-1|NA
TGCGCCAGCAGCTTTGACATACGTGAAGCTTTCTTT
CASSFDIREAFF
>TRBV9|NA|TRBJ1-5|NA
TGTGCCAGCAGCTCGGGGCAGGGGAACAATCAGCCCCAGCATTTT
CASSSGQGNNQPQHF
>TRBV18|NA|TRBJ1-4|NA
TGTGCCAGCTCACCAGGCAGGGCCGATGAAAAACTGTTTTTT
CASSPGRADEKLFF
>TRBV5-1|NA|TRBJ1-1|NA
TGCGCCAGCAGCCTTGGGGGGGACACTGAAGCTTTCTTT
CASSLGGDTEAFF
>TRBV7-9|NA|TRBJ1-6|NA
TGTGCCAGCAGCTCCCGCGGGGGAGGTAGCTCACCCCTCCACTTT
CASSSRGGGSSPLHF
>TRBV27|TRBD1|TRBJ1-4|NA
TGTGCCAGCAGCCGTCGACAGGGGATTGCTAATGAAAAACTGTTTTTT
CASSRRQGIANEKLFF
>TRBV6-5|NA|TRBJ1-6|NA
TGTGCCAGCTACAACAGGATTAATTCACCCCTCCACTTT
CASYNRINSPLHF
>TRBV2|NA|TRBJ2-7|once
TGTGCCAGCAGCCGGGACATTGTGACCTACGAGCAGTACTTC
CASSRDIVTYEQYF
>TRBV7-2|NA|TRBJ2-2|NA
TGTGCCAGCAGCTTTACCCTATCGAACACCGGGGAGCTGTTTTTT
CASSFTLSNTGELFF
>TRBV27|NA|TRBJ1-2|NA
TGTGCCAGCAGTTTATCCCGTAACTATGGCTACACCTTC
CASSLSRNYGYTF
>TRBV20-1|NA|TRBJ1-6|NA
TGCAGTGCTAGATGGAGGGGAGTCCTCCACTTT
CSARWRGVLHF
>TRBV6-5|NA|TRBJ2-5|NA
TGTGCCAGCACTAGTCAGTACCAAGAGACCCAGTACTTC
CASTSQYQETQYF
>TRBV29-1|NA|TRBJ1-1|NA
TGCAGCGCCCGGGGTATGGGGAACACTGAAGCTTTCTTT
CSARGMGNTEAFF
>TRBV7-2|NA|TRBJ2-1|NA
TGTGCCAGCAGCTTAGTAGCGTCCCCGGGCGGTGAGCAGTTCTTC
CASSLVASPGGEQFF
>TRBV6-1|TRBD2|TRBJ2-3|NA
TGTGCCAGCAGTGATTATGGCAGCGGGAGGGCTACGCAGTATTTT
CASSDYGSGRATQYF
>TRBV20-1|TRBD1|TRBJ1-1|NA
TGCAGTGGCACACAGGGGACTGAAGCTTTCTTT
CSGTQGTEAFF
>TRBV7-2|TRBD2|TRBJ2-7|NA
TGTGCCAGCAGCTTAGGGGGACTAGCGGGAGGCGAGCAGTACTTC
CASSLGGLAGGEQYF
>TRBV7-8|TRBD1|TRBJ2-7|NA
TGTGCCAGCTCCGGACAGGGCGTTGCCTACGAGCAGTACTTC
CASSGQGVAYEQYF
>TRBV7-9|NA|TRBJ1-1|few
TGTGCCAGCAGCAAAGCTCAGGATACTGAAGCTTTCTTT
CASSKAQDTEAFF
>TRBV19|TRBD1|TRBJ1-5|NA
TGTGCCAGTATTACCGGGACAGGGGGCTTCCCCTTGGGCAATCAGCCCCAGCATTTT
CASITGTGGFPLGNQPQHF
>TRBV11-1|TRBD1|TRBJ1-1|few
TGTGCCAGCAGCCCGACAGGGGACATCATGAACACTGAAGCTTTCTTT
CASSPTGDIMNTEAFF
>TRBV5-1|TRBD1|TRBJ1-6|few
TGCGCCAGCAGCAAAGGACAGGGGAATTCACCCCTCCACTTT
CASSKGQGNSPLHF
>TRBV5-1|NA|TRBJ1-6|few
TGCGCCAGCCTCAGGGAGGATATTAATTCACCCCTCCACTTT
CASLREDINSPLHF
>TRBV7-2|TRBD1|TRBJ2-1|NA
TGTGCCAGCAGCCCTATCGGGACAGGGTACAATGAGCAGTTCTTC
CASSPIGTGYNEQFF
>TRBV4-1|NA|TRBJ1-5|NA
TGCGCCAGCAGCCAAGTCGGGGATAGCAATCAGCCCCAGCATTTT
CASSQVGDSNQPQHF
>TRBV4-2|NA|TRBJ2-1|NA
TGTGCCAGCAGCCAAGTGGGGGCCAGCTCCTGCAATGAGCAGTTCTTC
CASSQVGASSCNEQFF
>TRBV29-1|NA|TRBJ2-1|NA
TGCAGCGTGGGGGGGCATATGGCAGGAGCCTACAATGAGCAGTTCTTC
CSVGGHMAGAYNEQFF
>TRBV28|TRBD1|TRBJ1-5|NA
TGTGCCAGCAGCCCAGGACAGGGGGGCAATCAGCCCCAGCATTTT
CASSPGQGGNQPQHF
>TRBV27|NA|TRBJ1-1|NA
TGTGCCAGCAGTTTTGGGGGCCTATGGCAGGGGAAAATGAGCACTGAAGCTTTCTTT
CASSFGGLWQGKMSTEAFF
>TRBV28|NA|TRBJ1-5|NA
TGTGCCAGCAGTTTATTAAATCAGCCCCAGCATTTT
CASSLLNQPQHF
>TRBV5-6|TRBD1|TRBJ2-7|NA
TGTGCCAGCAGCAGGACAGGTTTAAGGGAGCAGTACTTC
CASSRTGLREQYF
>TRBV7-6|NA|TRBJ2-7|NA
TGTGCCAGCAGCTTAGAGCCTGTTGGTTTCGCCTCGGTCGGGGAGCAGTACTTC
CASSLEPVGFASVGEQYF
>TRBV30|NA|TRBJ1-2|NA
TGTGCCTGGAGTACCTACTCTGGCTACACCTTC
CAWSTYSGYTF
>TRBV2|TRBD2|TRBJ2-7|once
TGTGCCTCCGGGAGGAACACCTACGAGCAGTACTTC
CASGRNTYEQYF
>TRBV4-2|NA|TRBJ2-3|NA
TGTGCCAGCAGCCCCAGGAGCGGGCAAGACATTAGCACAGATACGCAGTATTTT
CASSPRSGQDISTDTQYF
>TRBV27|TRBD1|TRBJ2-7|NA
TGTGCCAGCAGTCCCGGGACAGGGGACTACGAGCAGTACTTC
CASSPGTGDYEQYF
>TRBV28|NA|TRBJ1-1|NA
TGTGCCAGCAGTTTTTTAGACGGGGACACTGAAGCTTTCTTT
CASSFLDGDTEAFF
>TRBV7-3|NA|TRBJ2-3|NA
TGTGCCAGCAGCCTCTCGGACTACACAGATACGCAGTATTTT
CASSLSDYTDTQYF
>TRBV21-1|NA|TRBJ1-1|NA
TGTGTAGTACGGCAGGGATGGACTGAAGCTTTCTTT
CVVRQGWTEAFF
>TRBV10-3|NA|TRBJ1-1|NA
TGTGCCATCAGTGACGAGACAGGTTACACTGAAGCTTTCTTT
CAISDETGYTEAFF
>TRBV6-6|NA|TRBJ2-2|NA
TGTGCCGTCGGGAGTGAAACGAACACCGGGGAGCTGTTTTTT
CAVGSETNTGELFF
>TRBV30|TRBD1|TRBJ1-2|NA
TGTGCCTGGAGTAAGGGCGGGTACCCTATACAGGGGACAAACTATGGCTACACCTTC
CAWSKGGYPIQGTNYGYTF
>TRBV11-2|NA|TRBJ2-3|NA
TGTGCCAGCAGCGAAGGATACAGGGATACGCAGTATTTT
CASSEGYRDTQYF
>TRBV5-4|TRBD1|TRBJ2-3|NA
TGTGCCAGCAGCTTGAGGTCAACAGGGGGCACAGATACGCAGTATTTT
CASSLRSTGGTDTQYF
>TRBV28|NA|TRBJ2-5|NA
TGTGCCAGCAGTTTAAGGGCGGGGCGCGAGAAAGAGACCCAGTACTTC
CASSLRAGREKETQYF
>TRBV7-9|NA|TRBJ2-3|NA
TGTGCCAGCAGCATACCGACAGCAAACACAGATACGCAGTATTTT
CASSIPTANTDTQYF
>TRBV24-1|NA|TRBJ2-3|few
TGTGCCACCAGTGAGCGAGACAGGTCCCCGGGCACAGATACGCAGTATTTT
CATSERDRSPGTDTQYF